This paragraph covers one T cell receptor beta chain sequence. Documented time point: baseline pretreatment blood. Treatment: 15 Gy SBRT to primary tumor, nephrectomy 4 weeks later. This renal cell carcinoma was of the clear cell type. The data stem from a study of radiation and T cells in renal cell carcinoma. Method: immunoSEQ multiplex PCR; TCRdb's copy keeps in-frame clones and lacks some. In the table there are some 100,000 clones, over 75% of which are singletons. This CDR3 comprises 15 residues. Trimming took 0 bases from V and 0 from J; bases not matched to a gene: 2. Germline-derived CDR1 and CDR2 are SGHRS and YFSETQ.

The source material was blood, sampled from a patient whose treatment included radiotherapy and nephrectomy. The TCR sequence derives from a man between 60 and 75 years old with renal cell carcinoma. The chain joins TRBV5-1 to TRBJ2-7; TRBD2 agrees at 8 bases. In DNA form, the CDR3 reads TGCGCCAGCAGCTTGGTAGCGGGAAGCTCCTACGAGCAGTACTTC. Translated: CASSLVAGSSYEQYF.